A few counts support the clone carrying this TCR beta chain. Template switching added a universal primer site; cDNA carried unique molecular identifiers. TCRdb processed the 5' RACE reads anew with MiXCR; each CDR3 protein has one entry. Among 690,000 or so distinct CDR3 sequences listed, around 8.6% were seen once. These data originate in a study of identical twins. CDR1 is MDHEN and CDR2 is SYDVKM in the germline V gene. This CDR3 is 16 amino acids long. J lost 4 bases, V lost 5 bases, and 11 bases had no gene match. These data also featured in a second study, about yellow fever vaccine responses in identical twins.

The sample taken for sequencing was PBMCs. The rearrangement links TRBV28 to TRBJ1-5, with TRBD1 matching 7 bases. The TCR comes from a woman between 18 and 30 years old in good health. The CDR3 region is CASSLPGTAVNQPQHF. CDR3 coding DNA: TGTGCCAGCAGTCTCCCCGGGACAGCAGTAAATCAGCCCCAGCATTTT.